The clone carrying this T cell receptor beta chain was detected ten times or more. The antigen is undetermined. In the library, individual cDNA molecules carried attached unique molecular identifiers. TCRdb processed the 5' RACE reads anew with MiXCR; each CDR3 protein has one entry. The sample yields some 40,000 distinct CDR3 sequences, approximately 4.6% seen once. The data belong to a study of early T cells in non-severe SARS-CoV-2 infection. The wider study: Chains were not paired, and sequencing was done on bulk RNA from unsorted whole blood. Overall study findings and caveats: VDJdb-based annotation leaned toward anti-spike CD8 responses and missed private and CD4 specificities.

V lost 1 base to trimming and J lost 6 bases; unmatched junction nucleotides: 4. This CDR3 has 14 amino acids. Input material: whole blood. The TCR sequence derives from an adult who was a healthcare worker with PCR-confirmed SARS-CoV-2 infection or an uninfected control (not recorded which). The genes are TRBV12-3 or TRBV12-4 and TRBJ2-7; 9 bases match TRBD2. The CDR3 spells CASSLGGGVSEQYF. CDR3 in DNA: TGTGCCAGCAGTTTAGGCGGGGGGGTTAGCGAGCAGTACTTC.